The 9 T cell receptor beta chains listed next were all sequenced from one sample in a study of blood T cell repertoires in COVID-19. TCRdb's copy holds only in-frame clones and misses some; the assay was immunoSEQ multiplex PCR. The repertoire holds about 75,000 clones, with roughly nine tenths as singletons. Sequencing input: peripheral blood. These receptors were collected from a human donor in a cohort sampled during active COVID-19.

This chain connects TRBV19 to TRBJ1-5; TRBD1 matches 10 bases. Germline values: CDR1 LNHDA, CDR2 SQIVND (reference sequence). The CDR3 covers 16 residues. Germline trimming cut 5 bases from V and 3 bases from J; bases unmatched to any gene: 7. This chain's CDR3 is CASSPRDRGVNQPQHF. The DNA of the CDR3 is TGTGCCAGTAGTCCAAGGGACAGGGGTGTCAATCAGCCCCAGCATTTT. Together with reference TRBV19 and TRBJ1-5, the CDR3 gives the full variable domain: DGGITQSPKYLFRKEGQNVTLSCEQNLNHDAMYWYRQDPGQGLRLIYYSQIVNDFQKGDIAEGYSVSREKKESFPLTVTSAQKNPTAFYLCASSPRDRGVNQPQHFGDGTRLSIL.

The gene calls are TRBV19 and TRBJ2-2, with 7 bases that match TRBD1. Trimming took 4 bases from V and 7 from J; bases not matched to a gene: 9. This CDR3 is 15 amino acids long. Germline V gene data show CDR1 as LNHDA and CDR2 as SQIVND (reference sequence). In nucleotides, the CDR3 is TGTGCCAGTAGTAAACGGACAGGCTCCGGCGGGGAGCTGTTTTTT. Translating it yields CASSKRTGSGGELFF. Looking up the rest from reference TRBV19 and TRBJ2-2 gives the full variable domain: DGGITQSPKYLFRKEGQNVTLSCEQNLNHDAMYWYRQDPGQGLRLIYYSQIVNDFQKGDIAEGYSVSREKKESFPLTVTSAQKNPTAFYLCASSKRTGSGGELFFGEGSRLTVL.

The count of this clone is one. The chain joins TRBV27 to TRBJ2-7; D possibly corresponds to TRBD2 (6 bases). This CDR3 contains 21 residues. The V end was cut by 0 bases, the J end by 0 bases, with 27 bases between. Germline V gives CDR1 MNHEY, CDR2 SMNVEV (reference sequence). CDR3 loop: CASSLSRMGGSRGPYSYEQYF. DNA of the CDR3: TGTGCCAGCAGTTTATCCCGGATGGGGGGATCAAGAGGGCCCTACTCCTACGAGCAGTACTTC.

J is TRBJ1-6 and V is TRBV3-1 (or the pseudogene TRBV3-2); no clear D gene. V lost 2 bases and J lost 0, with 8 bases in between. Germline CDR1 is LGHDT and CDR2 is YNNKEL (reference sequence). There are 16 residues in the CDR3. The CDR3 sequence: CASSQTVDSYNSPLHF. CDR3 DNA sequence: TGTGCCAGCAGCCAAACAGTAGACTCCTATAATTCACCCCTCCACTTT.

The chain joins TRBV11-2 to TRBJ2-1, with D perhaps matching TRBD2 (6 bases). Germline CDR1 is SGHAT and CDR2 is FQNNGV. The CDR3 covers 14 residues. Trimming pared 1 base from V and 8 bases from J, leaving 12 bases between. The CDR3 DNA reads TGTGCCAGCAGCTTAGGGCTGAGCGGGTATGAGCAGTTCTTC. It specifies CASSLGLSGYEQFF.

The rearrangement uses TRBV13 and TRBJ1-4, with D hard to call. The germline V gene encodes CDR1 PRHDT and CDR2 FYEKMQ (reference sequence). The CDR3 totals 17 residues. V gave up 1 base and J gave up 3 bases, with 15 bases separating them. As DNA, the CDR3 is TGTGCCAGCAGCTTAGCGTCTCTCGGGTTAGCTAATGAAAAACTGTTTTTT. It encodes CASSLASLGLANEKLFF.

The chain uses TRBV14 and TRBJ2-1, with D perhaps matching TRBD2 (5 bases). V gave up 2 bases and J gave up 4 bases, with 12 bases separating them. This CDR3 spans 15 amino acids. Germline-derived CDR1 and CDR2 are SGHDN and FVKESK. CDR3 sequence reads: CASSQSGFYYNEQFF. The CDR3 DNA reads TGTGCCAGCAGCCAAAGCGGTTTTTATTACAATGAGCAGTTCTTC.

V and J are TRBV19 and TRBJ2-1; TRBD2 is a possible D gene (6 bases). The CDR3 runs to 13 residues. CDR1 and CDR2 from the germline V gene are LNHDA and SQIVND (reference sequence). V was pared by 3 bases and J by 8 bases, with 11 bases between. CDR3 nucleotides: TGTGCCAGTAGTATTGGAGGGGCGGATGAGCAGTTCTTC. This sequence encodes CASSIGGADEQFF.

V gene TRBV19 combines with J gene TRBJ1-6; 7 nucleotides agree with TRBD1. V lost 9 bases to trimming and J lost 8 bases; unmatched junction nucleotides: 16. The CDR3 is 16 amino acids. Germline CDR1 is LNHDA and CDR2 is SQIVND (reference sequence). The CDR3 protein is CASSASTGVADSPLHF. The CDR3 nucleotides read TGTGCCAGCTCCGCCAGTACAGGGGTTGCCGATTCACCCCTCCACTTT.